These 9 T cell receptor beta chains came from one sample sequenced in a study of a mutant IDH1 vaccine in newly diagnosed glioma. Time point in this sample: baseline, week 1 (first vaccination visit). Sample treatment: pre-vaccination baseline after standard-of-care therapy. Only in-frame clones appear in the TCRdb table, and some are missing; sequencing was by immunoSEQ multiplex PCR. The table has tens of thousands of clones, roughly 80% seen once. The material sequenced was PBMCs, taken from a glioma patient treated with radiotherapy, temozolomide or both. The receptors were sampled from a man aged 18 to 29 with glioma.

A few counts support this clone. This chain links TRBV10-3 with TRBJ1-1; D may be TRBD1 (6 bases). CDR3 length equals 13 residues. Germline V gene lookup returns CDR1 ENHRY and CDR2 SYGVKD. V lost 6 bases to trimming and J lost 2 bases, with 10 bases between them. CDR3 in DNA: TGTGCCATCAGGCTACAGGGCAACACTGAAGCTTTCTTT. Translating gives CAIRLQGNTEAFF.

The rearrangement links TRBV6-4 to TRBJ1-5; D is possibly TRBD1 (6 bases). Germline CDR1 and CDR2: MRHNA and SNTAGT. The V gene lost 3 bases and the J gene lost 6 bases, with 15 bases spanning the gap. The CDR3 is 15 residues long. The CDR3 DNA reads TGTGCCAGCAGTGAATTTGGAGGGGGAGGTCAGCCCCAGCATTTT. The encoded protein is CASSEFGGGGQPQHF.

The V and J genes are TRBV9 and TRBJ2-2; D is possibly TRBD1 or TRBD2 (5 bases each). The V gene lost 0 bases and the J gene lost 5 bases, with 17 bases spanning the gap. The length of the CDR3 is 17 residues. Per the germline V gene, CDR1 is SGDLS and CDR2 is YYNGEE. CDR3 sequence: CASSVGGFRDGTGELFF. CDR3 DNA: TGTGCCAGCAGCGTAGGAGGATTTAGGGACGGTACCGGGGAGCTGTTTTTT.

This chain joins TRBV29-1 and TRBJ1-1; D is possibly TRBD1 (5 bases). Between the trimmed V and J ends, which lost 4 bases and 7 bases, there was a span of 25 bases. CDR3 length: 16 residues. Germline-derived CDR1 and CDR2 are SQVTM and ANQGSEA. The CDR3 sequence: CSVGIFGSGVGGEAFF. The DNA of the CDR3 is TGCAGCGTTGGCATTTTTGGGTCGGGGGTGGGCGGTGAAGCTTTCTTT.

This clone appeared a single time. This chain uses TRBV6-5 with TRBJ1-4; D remains ambiguous. V was trimmed by 6 bases and J by 5 bases, leaving 16 bases between them. The CDR3 length is 15 residues. Germline loops: CDR1 MNHEY, CDR2 SVGAGI. Here the CDR3 reads CASSPYLYSNEKLFF. Written as DNA, the CDR3 is TGTGCCAGCAGCCCTTATCTCTACTCGAATGAAAAACTGTTTTTT.

The chain carries TRBV10-3 and TRBJ2-7; the match to TRBD2 covers 8 bases. V lost 4 bases to trimming and J lost 3 bases; unmatched junction nucleotides: 14. Germline CDR1 is ENHRY and CDR2 is SYGVKD. The CDR3 consists of 17 residues. CDR3 in DNA: TGTGCCATCAGTGTCGGGGGGGCCACTATAATGAGCTACGAGCAGTACTTC. It translates to CAISVGGATIMSYEQYF.

This sequence joins TRBV6-5 and TRBJ1-5; D gene ambiguous. Trimming shortened V by 0 bases and J by 7 bases, and 13 bases separated the two germline ends. Per germline, CDR1 MNHEY and CDR2 SVGAGI. The CDR3 covers 15 residues. The CDR3 protein is CASSYSIISHQPQHF. The DNA for the CDR3 is TGTGCCAGCAGTTACTCGATAATATCGCACCAGCCCCAGCATTTT.

This chain uses TRBV2 with TRBJ1-5; D is possibly TRBD1 (6 bases). Germline lookup yields CDR1 SNHLY and CDR2 FYNNEI. Trimming left V 2 bases short and J 5 bases short, with 13 bases between. CDR3 length equals 15 residues. The CDR3 DNA is TGTGCCAGCAGTGAATTGACAGGATACGATCAGCCCCAGCATTTT. It specifies CASSELTGYDQPQHF. The whole variable domain, remainder taken from reference TRBV2 and TRBJ1-5, is EPEVTQTPSHQVTQMGQEVILRCVPISNHLYFYWYRQILGQKVEFLVSFYNNEISEKSEIFDDQFSVERPDGSNFTLKIRSTKLEDSAMYFCASSELTGYDQPQHFGDGTRLSIL.

The chain carries TRBV5-1 and TRBJ1-4; 7 bases are a match to TRBD1. This CDR3 has 13 residues. The germline CDR1 and CDR2 sequences are SGHRS and YFSETQ. V lost 9 bases, J lost 6 bases, and 8 bases stayed unmatched. The CDR3 loop is CATATGLDEKLFF. The CDR3 DNA is TGCGCCACCGCGACAGGGTTGGATGAAAAACTGTTTTTT.